These 12 T cell receptor beta chains came from one sample sequenced in a study of early T cells in non-severe SARS-CoV-2 infection. Using its own MiXCR run on the 5' RACE reads, TCRdb lists one record per CDR3 protein. This sample carries 25,000 to 30,000 distinct CDR3 sequences, roughly 4.1% of them seen once, and the ten largest clones take approximately 5.6%. The sequenced material came from whole blood. The receptors stem from an adult who was a healthcare worker with PCR-confirmed SARS-CoV-2 infection or an uninfected control (not recorded which).

This clonotype was counted ten times or more. The chain uses TRBV7-2 and TRBJ1-5; 8 bases align to TRBD1. Germline V gene sequence: CDR1 SGHTA, CDR2 FQGNSA. The CDR3 loop spans 15 amino acids. V shed 0 bases and J 7 bases; nucleotides not matched to a gene: 5. The CDR3 DNA is TGTGCCAGCAGCTTAGCAACCCAGGGGGCCCAGCCCCAGCATTTT. As protein: CASSLATQGAQPQHF.

This clonotype was seen many times. V and J are TRBV12-3 or TRBV12-4 and TRBJ2-3; no definite D call. With 6 bases removed from V and 9 bases from J, the gap between germline ends came to 16 bases. CDR3 length: 13 residues. The CDR3 DNA is TGTGCCAGCAGGTCCGGCTCCCTGTGGACGCAGTATTTT. This gives the protein CASRSGSLWTQYF.

This clonotype was counted ten times or more. The chain links TRBV4-2 to TRBJ2-7; 9 positions agree with TRBD2. The germline CDR1 and CDR2 sequences are LGHNA and YNFKEQ. This CDR3 has 15 amino acids. Trimming took 4 bases from V and 3 from J; bases not matched to a gene: 7. CDR3 sequence (DNA): TGTGCCAGCAGCCGAGAGCGGGGGGCGCTCTACGAGCAGTACTTC. Translated, it gives CASSRERGALYEQYF.

This clonotype is deemed medium-sized (0.01 to 0.1%). The V and J genes are TRBV7-9 and TRBJ2-1, with D possibly TRBD2 on 5 matching bases. Trimming left V 5 bases short and J 7 bases short, with 18 bases between. The CDR3 runs 15 residues. In germline, CDR1 is SEHNR, CDR2 FQNEAQ (reference sequence). The CDR3 reads CASSAPHGRGNEQFF. CDR3 nucleotide sequence: TGTGCCAGCAGCGCCCCACATGGGAGAGGGAATGAGCAGTTCTTC.

This clonotype was seen at least ten times. The J gene is TRBJ1-2, the V gene TRBV5-6; 8 bases match TRBD1. Per the germline V gene, CDR1 is SGHDT and CDR2 is YYEEEE. The CDR3 spans 14 residues. V trimming: 4 bases; J trimming: 6 bases; junction bases outside the gene matches: 8. CDR3 sequence (DNA): TGTGCCAGCAGCGCTCAGGGGGCGGCAGATGGCTACACCTTC. This codes for CASSAQGAADGYTF. Full variable domain (rest looked up from reference TRBV5-6 and TRBJ1-2): DAGVTQSPTHLIKTRGQQVTLRCSPKSGHDTVSWYQQALGQGPQFIFQYYEEEERQRGNFPDRFSGHQFPNYSSELNVNALLLGDSALYLCASSAQGAADGYTFGSGTRLTVV.

In its sample, this clonotype was seen many times. This CDR3 is CASRTPGLAGVEQFF. CDR3 DNA sequence: TGTGCCAGCAGGACTCCGGGACTAGCGGGGGTTGAGCAGTTCTTC. The chain carries TRBV11-2 and TRBJ2-1, with 14 bases matching TRBD2. The CDR3 extends over 15 amino acids. Unmatched junction bases numbered 7, after V lost 6 bases and J lost 9 bases. Germline loops: CDR1 SGHAT, CDR2 FQNNGV.

This clonotype was counted at least ten times. The chain joins TRBV12-3 or TRBV12-4 to TRBJ2-7, with 9 nucleotides matching TRBD1. V trimming: 6 bases; J trimming: 3 bases; junction bases outside the gene matches: 9. CDR3 length equals 15 residues. CDR3 in DNA: TGTGCCAGCAGCCGCGGACAGGGGCGTAACTACGAGCAGTACTTC. Its protein product is CASSRGQGRNYEQYF.

This clonotype was recorded many times. CDR3 in DNA: TGTGCCAGCAGCTTGGTTGGGACAGGAGGGTACAATGAGCAGTTCTTC. Its translation is CASSLVGTGGYNEQFF. The V gene is TRBV5-6, the J gene TRBJ2-1; 8 bases map to TRBD1. The V gene's germline CDR1 is SGHDT and CDR2 YYEEEE. This CDR3 has 16 amino acids. The J segment lost 4 bases and the V segment lost 0 bases, leaving 6 bases of the junction unmatched.

This clonotype occurred a few times. This sequence joins TRBV7-6 and TRBJ1-1; TRBD1 matches 9 bases. Germline CDR1 and CDR2: SGHVS and FNYEAQ. V trimming: 5 bases; J trimming: 0 bases; junction bases outside the gene matches: 7. CDR3 length: 16 residues. The CDR3 loop is CASSPSTGGLNTEAFF. The CDR3 nucleotides read TGTGCCAGCAGCCCCTCCACAGGGGGCCTGAACACTGAAGCTTTCTTT.

This clonotype has only a few counts. CDR3 sequence (DNA): TGTGCCAGCAGCTCGTTACACAGGGCCCCTGAAGCTTTCTTT. This encodes CASSSLHRAPEAFF. The J gene is TRBJ1-1, the V gene TRBV5-5, with D perhaps TRBD1 (6 bases). V lost 3 bases, J lost 6 bases, and 15 bases lay in between. This CDR3 spans 14 amino acids. CDR1 SGHKS and CDR2 YYEKEE come from the germline V gene (reference sequence). The whole variable domain, filled in from reference TRBV5-5 and TRBJ1-1, reads DAGVTQSPTHLIKTRGQQVTLRCSPISGHKSVSWYQQVLGQGPQFIFQYYEKEERGRGNFPDRFSARQFPNYSSELNVNALLLGDSALYLCASSSLHRAPEAFFGQGTRLTVV.

This clonotype was counted ten times or more. This chain joins TRBV9 and TRBJ2-6, with unresolved D. Trimming stripped 1 base from V and 2 bases from J, with 19 bases between. Germline-derived CDR1 and CDR2 are SGDLS and YYNGEE. The CDR3 extends over 19 amino acids. The CDR3 loop is CASSVSHSPPVPGANVLTF. In DNA, the CDR3 is TGTGCCAGCAGCGTATCTCACAGCCCCCCAGTTCCTGGGGCCAACGTCCTGACTTTC.

This clonotype has a count of ten or more. The CDR3 bases are TGCGCCAGCAGCTTGACGGGCAACACTGAAGCTTTCTTT. This sequence encodes CASSLTGNTEAFF. The rearrangement uses TRBV5-1 and TRBJ1-1; D unresolved. In germline, CDR1 is SGHRS, CDR2 YFSETQ. The CDR3 contains 13 residues. The V end was cut by 1 base, the J end by 2 bases, with 6 bases between. Looking up the rest from reference TRBV5-1 and TRBJ1-1 gives the full variable domain: KAGVTQTPRYLIKTRGQQVTLSCSPISGHRSVSWYQQTPGQGLQFLFEYFSETQRNKGNFPGRFSGRQFSNSRSEMNVSTLELGDSALYLCASSLTGNTEAFFGQGTRLTVV.